Sequencing of this TCR beta chain was carried out in a study of blood T cell repertoires in COVID-19. V shed 1 base and J shed 7 bases, with 10 bases lying between them. CDR1 SGHNT and CDR2 YENEEA come from the germline V gene. CDR3 length: 14 amino acids. Generated by immunoSEQ multiplex PCR, the TCRdb table keeps only in-frame clones and is missing some. The repertoire has tens of thousands of clones, 60% to 85% of them found once; the top ten carry 9.5% to 10%. Sequenced material: peripheral blood. The rearrangement links TRBV11-3 to TRBJ2-2, with D possibly matching TRBD2 (6 bases). The source of this sequence is a human donor in a cohort sampled during active COVID-19. Here the CDR3 reads CASSLAGGIGELFF. CDR3 bases: TGTGCCAGCAGCTTAGCCGGGGGTATCGGGGAGCTGTTTTTT.